Shown below are 26 T cell receptor beta chains from a single sample sequenced in a study of blood T cell repertoires in COVID-19. Sequencing was performed with immunoSEQ multiplex PCR; in TCRdb, only in-frame clones are kept and a portion is missing. This sample has approximately 400,000 clones; about 87% occur once, and the top ten carry 1.3%. Sequencing was carried out using PBMCs or T cells enriched from blood (not recorded which). The receptors come from a man in his thirties or forties who had recovered from COVID-19.

This chain joins TRBV7-6 and TRBJ1-4, with TRBD1 identical over 9 bases. The CDR3 is made up of 15 amino acids. Germline-derived CDR1 and CDR2 are SGHVS and FNYEAQ. V shed 4 bases, J shed 6 bases, and the junction held 6 bases outside the gene matches. The CDR3 region is CASSSKTGGHEKLFF. In DNA form, the CDR3 reads TGTGCCAGCAGCTCTAAGACAGGGGGGCATGAAAAACTGTTTTTT.

This chain links TRBV5-1 with TRBJ2-1; TRBD2 might be the D (5 bases). The CDR3 consists of 14 residues. The germline gives CDR1 SGHRS, CDR2 YFSETQ. V was pared by 6 bases and J by 2 bases, with 12 bases between. CDR3 in DNA: TGCGCCAGCACCCCCCTGGGAGCCTACAATGAGCAGTTCTTC. This encodes CASTPLGAYNEQFF.

This rearrangement joins TRBV5-4 to TRBJ2-3; 11 positions match TRBD2. Trimming took 10 bases from V and 4 from J; bases not matched to a gene: 5. The V gene's germline CDR1 is SGHNT and CDR2 YYREEE (reference sequence). The CDR3 contains 13 residues. For the CDR3, the DNA is TGTGCCGGTAGCGGGGGGGACGCAGATACGCAGTATTTT. Its protein product is CAGSGGDADTQYF.

CDR3 bases: TGTGCCAGCAGCTTGGATGTAAATGAAAAACTGTTTTTT. Translating gives CASSLDVNEKLFF. The rearrangement uses TRBV5-8 and TRBJ1-4; the D is unclear. The V end was cut by 0 bases, the J end by 5 bases, with 5 bases between. From germline, CDR1 is SGHTS and CDR2 YDEGEE. This CDR3 is built from 13 residues.

This chain connects TRBV6-1 to TRBJ1-5, with D unclear. The germline V and J ends were trimmed by 5 bases and 5 bases, with 7 bases remaining between them. Germline V CDR1 and CDR2: MNHNS, SASEGT. The CDR3 totals 12 residues. The DNA for the CDR3 is TGTGCCAGCAGTCCCCCCGATCAGCCCCAGCATTTT. It codes for CASSPPDQPQHF.

The chain joins TRBV9 to TRBJ1-2, with a possible D match to TRBD1 (5 bases). Trimming took off 0 bases at V and 10 bases at J, with 25 bases between the two ends. There are 17 residues in the CDR3. Germline lookup yields CDR1 SGDLS and CDR2 YYNGEE. The CDR3, as DNA: TGTGCCAGCAGCGTAGATAATAGGAGGGGAAGGTCCGCGGACTACACCTTC. This encodes CASSVDNRRGRSADYTF.

Concerning this clone: The identical CDR3 is also encoded by other nucleotide sequences in the sample. The chain has TRBV5-4 and TRBJ2-1, with 9 nucleotides matching TRBD2. The CDR3 covers 15 residues. V lost 0 bases, J lost 4 bases, and 2 bases stayed unmatched. CDR1 and CDR2 from the germline V gene are SGHNT and YYREEE (reference sequence). The CDR3 bases are TGTGCCAGCAGCTTGGGGCTAGCGGGGTACAATGAGCAGTTCTTC. Encoded protein: CASSLGLAGYNEQFF.

The chain is built from TRBV18 and TRBJ1-1, with 8 bases that match TRBD1. CDR3 length: 16 amino acids. V lost 4 bases, J lost 4 bases, and 11 bases stayed unmatched. CDR1 and CDR2 from the germline V gene are KGHSH and LQKENI. CDR3 coding DNA: TGTGCCAGCTCACTTGGACAGGGTGAGGGTAGCACTGAAGCTTTCTTT. The encoded protein is CASSLGQGEGSTEAFF.

V usage is TRBV5-6 and J usage is TRBJ1-3; D unclear. Trimming stripped 4 bases from V and 0 bases from J, with 14 bases between. In germline, CDR1 is SGHDT, CDR2 YYEEEE. The CDR3 runs to 16 residues. This CDR3 reads CASSGTQASSGNTIYF. CDR3 DNA: TGTGCCAGCAGCGGAACCCAGGCCTCCTCTGGAAACACCATATATTTT.

J is TRBJ1-5 and V is TRBV6-5; D gene uncertain. Trimming took 5 bases from V and 6 from J, leaving 11 bases between them. Looked up from germline, CDR1 is MNHEY and CDR2 is SVGAGI. This CDR3 is 13 amino acids long. The CDR3 DNA is TGTGCCAGCAGTCGAGGGCTAAGTCAGCCCCAGCATTTT. Amino acids: CASSRGLSQPQHF.

The chain links TRBV7-9 to TRBJ2-7; maybe TRBD2 (5 bases). Per the germline V gene, CDR1 is SEHNR and CDR2 is FQNEAQ (reference sequence). Between the trimmed V and J ends, which lost 5 bases and 3 bases, there was a span of 17 bases. The CDR3 is 15 amino acids. The CDR3 protein is CASSPGPGEDYEQYF. CDR3 sequence (DNA): TGTGCCAGCAGCCCTGGACCCGGGGAAGACTACGAGCAGTACTTC.

This clone was seen a few times. The gene calls are TRBV7-9 and TRBJ2-7; the match to TRBD1 covers 7 bases. This CDR3 has 16 amino acids. Germline loops: CDR1 SEHNR, CDR2 FQNEAQ (reference sequence). V gave up 1 base and J gave up 2 bases; unmatched junction bases: 8. The CDR3 here is CASSLGSAGGTYEQYF. Written as DNA, the CDR3 is TGTGCCAGCAGCTTAGGGTCCGCAGGGGGAACCTACGAGCAGTACTTC.

This clone has more than one count but fewer than ten. J is TRBJ1-1 and V is TRBV2, with 8 bases fitting TRBD1. Per germline, CDR1 SNHLY and CDR2 FYNNEI. CDR3 length: 15 amino acids. The junction had 6 bases not matched to a gene; V was cut back by 5 bases and J by 1 base. The CDR3 loop reads CASSLYGTGNTEAFF. The CDR3 coding sequence is TGTGCCAGCAGTCTATACGGGACAGGGAACACTGAAGCTTTCTTT.

The chain couples TRBV30 to TRBJ1-6; TRBD1 is a possible D gene (5 bases). V was shortened by 3 bases and J by 9 bases, with 18 bases between the two germline ends. Germline values: CDR1 GTSNPN, CDR2 SVGIG (reference sequence). CDR3 length: 15 amino acids. Here the CDR3 reads CAWSEAGILRSPLHF. The DNA of the CDR3 is TGTGCCTGGAGCGAAGCAGGGATTTTGCGTTCACCCCTCCACTTT.

V gene TRBV18 combines with J gene TRBJ2-7; the D gene is possibly TRBD1 (5 bases). The CDR3 is 14 amino acids. V was clipped by 1 base and J by 7 bases, with 14 bases between them. Germline-derived CDR1 and CDR2 are KGHSH and LQKENI. CDR3: CASSPLAGRLEQYF. The CDR3 bases are TGTGCCAGCTCACCACTGGCAGGGCGGCTTGAGCAGTACTTC.

The rearrangement joins TRBV6-4 to TRBJ2-3; no clear D gene. Germline CDR1 MRHNA, CDR2 SNTAGT. The CDR3 is made up of 16 amino acids. Trimming left V 0 bases short and J 4 bases short, with 14 bases between. In nucleotides, the CDR3 is TGTGCCAGCAGTGACTCACCAGAAAACGATGCAGATACGCAGTATTTT. Translating it yields CASSDSPENDADTQYF.

The chain carries TRBV27 and TRBJ2-3; 11 positions match TRBD1. Germline V CDR1 and CDR2: MNHEY, SMNVEV (reference sequence). With 3 bases clipped from V and 6 bases from J, the junction kept 2 bases outside the gene matches. The CDR3 length is 14 residues. The CDR3 spells CASSFRDRGDTQYF. In nucleotides, the CDR3 is TGTGCCAGCAGTTTCCGGGACAGGGGGGATACGCAGTATTTT.

This clone was seen only once. The V and J genes are TRBV5-1 and TRBJ2-1; TRBD1 matches at 10 bases. Germline lookup yields CDR1 SGHRS and CDR2 YFSETQ. The CDR3 covers 15 residues. V lost 7 bases to trimming and J lost 2 bases; unmatched junction nucleotides: 6. The CDR3 sequence: CASSKTGGTYNEQFF. Written as DNA, the CDR3 is TGCGCCAGCTCCAAGACAGGGGGCACCTACAATGAGCAGTTCTTC.

The chain links TRBV20-1 to TRBJ2-7, with D maybe TRBD2 (7 bases). V was clipped by 5 bases and J by 6 bases, with 11 bases between them. CDR1 is DFQATT, CDR2 SNEGSKA, per germline (reference sequence). This CDR3 region has 11 residues. CDR3 bases: TGCAGTGCTCCGAGGGGGGGCGAGCAGTACTTC. As protein: CSAPRGGEQYF.

The CDR3 DNA is TGTGCCACCAGCAGGGCCCAGGGTGCAACTAATGAAAAACTGTTTTTT. It codes for CATSRAQGATNEKLFF. V usage is TRBV15 and J usage is TRBJ1-4; tentatively, D is TRBD1 (5 bases). V was cut by 3 bases and J by 0 bases, with 11 bases left in between. CDR1 LNHNV and CDR2 YYDKDF come from the germline V gene (reference sequence). This CDR3 has 16 residues. The variable domain in full, completed from reference TRBV15 and TRBJ1-4, reads DAMVIQNPRYQVTQFGKPVTLSCSQTLNHNVMYWYQQKSSQAPKLLFHYYDKDFNNEADTPDNFQSRRPNTSFCFLDIRSPGLGDTAMYLCATSRAQGATNEKLFFGSGTQLSVL.

This clone was seen a single time. This chain joins TRBV9 and TRBJ2-2; tentative D call: TRBD1 (6 bases). This CDR3 is built from 15 residues. CDR1 and CDR2 from the germline V gene are SGDLS and YYNGEE. The V end lost 0 bases, the J end lost 5 bases, and 11 bases lay between the germline ends. As DNA, the CDR3 is TGTGCCAGCAGCGTAGTTGGGACATTAACCGGGGAGCTGTTTTTT. It is translated as CASSVVGTLTGELFF.

This chain links TRBV5-6 with TRBJ2-7, with D perhaps matching TRBD2 (6 bases). Trimming shortened V by 2 bases and J by 2 bases, and 14 bases separated the two germline ends. This CDR3 has 15 amino acids. CDR1 and CDR2 from the germline V gene are SGHDT and YYEEEE. CDR3 in amino acids: CASSFRRVPPYEQYF. DNA of the CDR3: TGTGCCAGCAGCTTTAGGAGGGTGCCCCCCTACGAGCAGTACTTC.

The chain uses TRBV7-9 and TRBJ2-4; D unresolved. From germline, CDR1 is SEHNR and CDR2 FQNEAQ (reference sequence). Trimming shortened V by 0 bases and J by 1 base, and 10 bases separated the two germline ends. The length of the CDR3 is 16 residues. This CDR3 reads CASSLARLGAKNIQYF. Here the CDR3 DNA reads TGTGCCAGCAGCTTAGCCAGGCTTGGGGCCAAAAACATTCAGTACTTC.

The J gene is TRBJ1-1, the V gene TRBV11-2; D unclear. The CDR3 loop spans 15 amino acids. Trimming removed 3 bases at V and 0 bases at J, with 11 bases between. Germline assignment: CDR1 SGHAT and CDR2 FQNNGV. CDR3 loop: CASSLAGTMNTEAFF. The CDR3, as DNA: TGTGCCAGCAGCTTGGCGGGCACTATGAACACTGAAGCTTTCTTT.

The chain is built from TRBV3-1 (or the pseudogene TRBV3-2) and TRBJ2-7; 9 positions match TRBD1. Germline CDR1 is LGHDT and CDR2 is YNNKEL (reference sequence). V lost 4 bases, J lost 7 bases, and 8 bases stayed unmatched. The CDR3 sequence is 14 residues long. The CDR3, as DNA: TGTGCCAGCAGCCTCGGGACAGGGTCGGGTGAGCAGTACTTC. Its translation: CASSLGTGSGEQYF.

CDR3 nucleotide sequence: TGTGCCTGGAGTCACTTCGACACAGATACGCAGTATTTT. Translating gives CAWSHFDTDTQYF. The chain recombines TRBV30 with TRBJ2-3; D not certain. Germline V lookup: CDR1 GTSNPN, CDR2 SVGIG (reference sequence). Trimming left V 2 bases short and J 2 bases short, with 8 bases between. CDR3 length equals 13 residues.